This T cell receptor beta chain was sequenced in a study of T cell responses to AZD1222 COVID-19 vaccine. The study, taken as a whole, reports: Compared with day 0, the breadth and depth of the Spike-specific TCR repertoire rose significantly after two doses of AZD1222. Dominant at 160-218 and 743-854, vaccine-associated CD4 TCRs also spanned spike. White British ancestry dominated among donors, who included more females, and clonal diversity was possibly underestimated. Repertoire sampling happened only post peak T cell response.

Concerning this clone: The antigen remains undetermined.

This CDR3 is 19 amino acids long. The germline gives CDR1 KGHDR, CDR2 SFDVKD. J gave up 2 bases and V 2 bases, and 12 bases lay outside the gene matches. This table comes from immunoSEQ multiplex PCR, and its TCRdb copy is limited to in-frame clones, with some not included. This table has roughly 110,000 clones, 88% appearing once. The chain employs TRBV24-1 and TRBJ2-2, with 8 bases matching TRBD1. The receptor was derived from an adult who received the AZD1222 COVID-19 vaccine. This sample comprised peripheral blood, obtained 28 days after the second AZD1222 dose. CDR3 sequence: CATSDWAGGQGANTGELFF. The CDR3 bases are TGTGCCACCAGTGATTGGGCAGGCGGGCAGGGGGCTAACACCGGGGAGCTGTTTTTT.